Listed below are T cell receptor beta chains from one sample, sequenced in a study of blood T cell repertoires in COVID-19. Data came from immunoSEQ multiplex PCR; TCRdb stores just in-frame clones and leaves some out. The table records tens of thousands of clones, about 80% of them present only once. Sequencing input: peripheral blood. All receptors come from a man aged 45-65 years with acute or convalescent COVID-19. CDR3s include the opening cysteine and the closing phenylalanine or tryptophan. A D gene is named only where the DNA matches it firmly. Clone size, where shown, is once, few, many, or a class for clones that have expanded.

V	D	J	size	DNA	CDR3
TRBV28	NA	TRBJ1-1	once	TGTGCCAGCAGTTCCACCGGGATCTCCAGGAACTTCTTT	CASSSTGISRNFF
TRBV19	TRBD1	TRBJ1-4	NA	TGTGCCAGTAGTATTGACAGGGGGAGGAATGAAAAACTGTTTTTT	CASSIDRGRNEKLFF
TRBV18	NA	TRBJ1-1	NA	TGTGCCAGCTCACCCCCACAGGGACCAGAAGCTTTCTTT	CASSPPQGPEAFF
TRBV7-2	NA	TRBJ2-1	NA	TGTGCCAGCGGAAACTATCCGAGTATCAATGAGCAGTTCTTC	CASGNYPSINEQFF
TRBV7-2	NA	TRBJ2-1	NA	TGTGCCAGCAGCTTAGCTGGGGAGGTAAAAACTGGTGAGCAGTTCTTC	CASSLAGEVKTGEQFF
TRBV19	TRBD1	TRBJ1-2	once	TGTGCCAGTAGTATAGAGGGGACAGGCTATGGCTACACCTTC	CASSIEGTGYGYTF
TRBV7-2	TRBD2	TRBJ2-5	NA	TGTGCCAGCAGCTTTGGTAGCGGGGGGGCCTCGGCAGAGACCCAGTACTTC	CASSFGSGGASAETQYF
TRBV20-1	NA	TRBJ1-2	NA	TGCAGTGCCCGGGAGGGGTTTGGCTACACCTTC	CSAREGFGYTF
TRBV5-1	TRBD2	TRBJ2-1	NA	TGCGCCAGCAGCGGCAGCGGGAGCCCCTACAATGAGCAGTTCTTC	CASSGSGSPYNEQFF
TRBV28	TRBD1	TRBJ1-5	once	TGTGCCAGCAGTCGCGGGACAGGCGGTAATCAGCCCCAGCATTTT	CASSRGTGGNQPQHF
TRBV10-3	NA	TRBJ1-5	NA	TGTGCTACAGCGGAGATCAATCAGCCCCAGCATTTT	CATAEINQPQHF
TRBV3-1/TRBV3-2	TRBD2	TRBJ2-3	NA	TGTGCCAGCAGCCTGGGACTAGCGGGCACAGATACGCAGTATTTT	CASSLGLAGTDTQYF
TRBV28	NA	TRBJ1-2	NA	TGTGCCAGCAGTGTCCCCCGGGGCTATGGCTACACCTTC	CASSVPRGYGYTF
TRBV28	NA	TRBJ1-1	NA	TGTGCCAGCAGTCCAATATACATGAACACTGAAGCTTTCTTT	CASSPIYMNTEAFF
TRBV5-6	NA	TRBJ2-6	NA	TGTGCCAGCAGCTTGGCACTCTCTGGGGCCAACGTCCTGACTTTC	CASSLALSGANVLTF
TRBV6-2/TRBV6-3	NA	TRBJ2-1	NA	TGTGCCAGCAGTTTTGGCGGGACGAGCTCCTACAATGAGCAGTTCTTC	CASSFGGTSSYNEQFF
TRBV5-5	TRBD1	TRBJ1-6	few	TGTGCCAGCAGCTTGTACGAAGGGACAGGTGATAATTCACCCCTCCACTTT	CASSLYEGTGDNSPLHF
TRBV5-6	TRBD1	TRBJ1-4	NA	TGTGCCAGCAGCCCGGGACAGGGTAATGAAAAACTGTTTTTT	CASSPGQGNEKLFF
TRBV7-3	NA	TRBJ2-3	NA	TGTGCCAGCAGCTTAAACAGCTACACAGATACGCAGTATTTT	CASSLNSYTDTQYF
TRBV6-5	TRBD1	TRBJ1-4	once	TGTGCCAGCAGCGCGACAGGGTCGGTGGAAAAACTGTTTTTT	CASSATGSVEKLFF
TRBV6-5	NA	TRBJ1-2	few	TGTGCCAGCAGTTACTTACACAGGTCTAACTATGGCTACACCTTC	CASSYLHRSNYGYTF
TRBV12-5	TRBD1	TRBJ1-6	NA	TGTGCTAGTGGTTTGGTACTAGGACAGGGGGCTGATAATTCACCCCTCCACTTT	CASGLVLGQGADNSPLHF
TRBV6-5	NA	TRBJ1-3	NA	TGTGCCAGCACCGCCAGTGGAAACACCATATATTTT	CASTASGNTIYF
TRBV5-6	NA	TRBJ2-1	NA	TGTGCCAGCAGTCTGGACATGAGCTCCTACAATGAGCAGTTCTTC	CASSLDMSSYNEQFF
TRBV7-2	TRBD1	TRBJ2-1	NA	TGTGCCAGCAGCTTAGGGGCCGGGACAGTACACAATGAGCAGTTCTTC	CASSLGAGTVHNEQFF
TRBV4-2	TRBD1	TRBJ2-4	NA	TGTGCCAGCAGCCAAGATTTACAGGGGAGTCGGGTCTGGGCCAAAAACATTCAGTACTTC	CASSQDLQGSRVWAKNIQYF
TRBV6-5	NA	TRBJ1-4	NA	TGTGCCAGCAGTTTTAAGGGGAATGAAAAACTGTTTTTT	CASSFKGNEKLFF
TRBV4-2	NA	TRBJ1-6	few	TGTGCCAGCAGCCAAGAAGTGGTCCCTGGGGGGAATTCACCCCTCCACTTT	CASSQEVVPGGNSPLHF
TRBV28	TRBD2	TRBJ2-1	few	TGTGCCAGCTGCCCCCCGGGGCTATTAGCGGGGGGGAGCTCCTACAATGAGCAGTTCTTC	CASCPPGLLAGGSSYNEQFF
TRBV3-1/TRBV3-2	TRBD1	TRBJ1-3	few	TGTGCCAGCAGCCAAACAGGGGGCACTGGAAACACCATATATTTT	CASSQTGGTGNTIYF
TRBV3-1/TRBV3-2	TRBD1	TRBJ1-2	NA	TGTGCCAGCAGCCTACAGGGGGCGGCTAACTATGGCTACACCTTC	CASSLQGAANYGYTF
TRBV4-3	NA	TRBJ1-5	NA	TGCGCCAGCAGCCAAGATGTGGGCCTGAATCAGCCCCAGCATTTT	CASSQDVGLNQPQHF
TRBV2	TRBD1	TRBJ1-5	few	TGTGCCAGCAGCGATAGGGGACAGCGCAATCAGCCCCAGCATTTT	CASSDRGQRNQPQHF
TRBV15	TRBD1	TRBJ1-1	NA	TGTGCCACCAGCGTTAGGACAGGGTCTGAAGCTTTCTTT	CATSVRTGSEAFF
TRBV7-2	NA	TRBJ1-5	NA	TGTGCCAGCAGCCCAGACGGGGTCAGCAATCAGCCCCAGCATTTT	CASSPDGVSNQPQHF
TRBV4-3	TRBD2	TRBJ2-7	NA	TGCGCCAGCAGCCAAGATGGGGGGGAACCATCCTACGAGCAGTACTTC	CASSQDGGEPSYEQYF
TRBV19	NA	TRBJ1-1	NA	TGTGCCAGTAGTATAGGGACAGCCCTGAACACTGAAGCTTTCTTT	CASSIGTALNTEAFF
TRBV5-4	TRBD2	TRBJ2-7	once	TGTGCCAGCAGCTTGGGCGGGGGTCTATACGAGCAGTACTTC	CASSLGGGLYEQYF
TRBV28	TRBD1	TRBJ2-1	NA	TGTGCCAGCAGGGGGGACAGGGTTAAAGAGCAGTTCTTC	CASRGDRVKEQFF
TRBV6-2/TRBV6-3	NA	TRBJ1-1	few	TGTGCCAGCAGTTATGTAGTGAACACTGAAGCTTTCTTT	CASSYVVNTEAFF
TRBV28	NA	TRBJ2-7	NA	TGTGCCAGCAGTTCTTCCTACGAGCAGTACTTC	CASSSSYEQYF
TRBV19	TRBD2	TRBJ2-2	NA	TGTGCCAGTAGTATCTTTAGCGGGAGGGCCGGGGAGCTGTTTTTT	CASSIFSGRAGELFF
TRBV10-1	NA	TRBJ2-7	once	TGCGCCAGCAGTCGGACAGTCTTCGGGGAGCAGTACTTC	CASSRTVFGEQYF
TRBV3-1/TRBV3-2	NA	TRBJ1-1	NA	TGTGCCAGCAGACCCGGGGGGGCCAACACTGAAGCTTTCTTT	CASRPGGANTEAFF
TRBV4-2	NA	TRBJ2-7	NA	TGTGCCAGCTCCCGGTCAGGGGAGCACGAGCAGTACTTC	CASSRSGEHEQYF
TRBV11-2	NA	TRBJ1-1	NA	TGTGCCAGCAGCCGCTGGCAAACAGAAGCTTTCTTT	CASSRWQTEAFF
TRBV5-1	NA	TRBJ1-1	NA	TGCGCCAGCAGCTCGGGGTTTGGGGTTGGGACTGAAGCTTTCTTT	CASSSGFGVGTEAFF
TRBV28	TRBD1	TRBJ2-2	NA	TGTGCCAGCAGAATTTACGGACAGGGGGTCACCGGGGAGCTGTTTTTT	CASRIYGQGVTGELFF
TRBV18	TRBD1	TRBJ1-1	NA	TGTGCCAGCTCACGCCAGGGGGCGAGGGGCACTGAAGCTTTCTTT	CASSRQGARGTEAFF
TRBV4-2	NA	TRBJ1-4	NA	TGTGCCAGCAGCCCCCGTCGGGGGATTCAAGAAAAACTGTTTTTT	CASSPRRGIQEKLFF
TRBV12-5	TRBD2	TRBJ2-1	NA	TGTGCTAGTGGTTTGAGGACTAGCGGCTCTCAATTCTTC	CASGLRTSGSQFF
TRBV10-3	TRBD1	TRBJ1-2	NA	TGTGCCATCAGTGGGACGACAGGGAACTATGGCTACACCTTC	CAISGTTGNYGYTF
TRBV28	TRBD1	TRBJ1-2	NA	TGTGCCAGCACTCCCGAGGGGGCTAGGGGCTACACCTTC	CASTPEGARGYTF
TRBV12-3/TRBV12-4	NA	TRBJ1-4	NA	TGTGCCAGCAGTTTGGAGGAAAAACTGTTTTTT	CASSLEEKLFF
TRBV21-1	NA	TRBJ2-1	NA	TGTGCCAGCAGCAAAGTTGTCCGAGGGCATGAGCAGTTCTTC	CASSKVVRGHEQFF